This T cell receptor beta chain originates from a study of cytomegalovirus exposure and HLA in healthy donors. Points from the study as a whole: Highly shared variants forming one cluster were likely a sequencing artifact. A later analysis reportedly found that, within productive TCRs, an Asian-associated ancestry cluster had fewer N-insertions than the mean observed across the approximately 600 donors.

Primers: 60 Vbeta forward and 13 Jbeta reverse. Repertoires were generated with immunoSEQ multiplex PCR, while TCRdb's copy carries only in-frame clones and drops some. The data contain about 120,000 clones, 80% of them singletons. On this clone: Antigen: not known.

J lost 7 bases, V lost 6 bases, and 11 bases had no gene match. CDR1 and CDR2 from the germline V gene are MNHNY and SVGAGI (reference sequence). The CDR3 totals 16 residues. The chain has TRBV6-6 and TRBJ1-5, with 11 bases lining up with TRBD1. The sequence derives from a female donor in good health and CMV-seropositive. The sequenced sample was PBMCs. The CDR3 reads CASRAGTGGGFQPQHF. The CDR3 DNA sequence: TGTGCCAGCAGGGCCGGGACAGGGGGAGGGTTCCAGCCCCAGCATTTT.